Listed here are 17 T cell receptor beta chains from one sample, sequenced in a study of cytomegalovirus exposure and HLA in healthy donors (dated by TCRdb to about 2017). The library came from the immunoSEQ multiplex PCR assay. For the multiplex PCR, a mixture combining 60 forward primers for TCR Vbeta segments and 13 reverse primers for TCR Jbeta segments was used. Here the immuneACCESS table is served through TCRdb, limited to in-frame sequences with V and J called. Missing clones are a known gap in these copies; in checked studies unresolved V genes cover under half, and the rest lacks a known reason. The sample profile shows around 100,000 clones; 66% of them were found once. Roughly 3.4% of the sample is held by the ten biggest clonotypes. The sequencing sample was made of PBMCs. The receptors derive from a woman in her forties or fifties in good health and CMV-seronegative.

This clone was found a few times. The chain carries TRBV19 and TRBJ1-6, with TRBD1 as a possible D gene (6 bases). The germline gives CDR1 LNHDA, CDR2 SQIVND (reference sequence). Trimming cost V 5 bases and J 4 bases, with 12 bases left between them. This CDR3 is built from 15 residues. CDR3 protein: CASSGGGRYNSPLHF. Written as DNA, the CDR3 is TGTGCCAGTAGTGGCGGGGGCCGATATAATTCACCCCTCCACTTT.

Regarding this clone: Mismatch with germline at one junction end may stem from a read error. The chain uses TRBV6-5 and TRBJ2-1; the match to TRBD2 covers 8 bases. This CDR3 spans 15 amino acids. Germline loops: CDR1 MNHEY, CDR2 SVGAGI. CDR3 sequence: CASSSGAAGDNDQFF. In DNA, the CDR3 is TGTGCCAGCAGTTCAGGGGCAGCGGGGGACAATGATCAGTTCTTC.

In its sample, this clone was seen once. This chain connects TRBV11-2 to TRBJ2-5; unclear D gene. With the DNA end fitting TRBJ2-7 better, the J assignment may be wrong. Germline CDR1 is SGHAT and CDR2 is FQNNGV. The CDR3 is 12 residues long. The CDR3 here is CASSFNPYEQYF. The CDR3 bases are TGTGCCAGCAGCTTTAACCCTTACGAGCAGTACTTC.

The rearrangement joins TRBV7-8 to TRBJ2-7; 7 bases map to TRBD1. Germline lookup yields CDR1 SGHVS and CDR2 FQNEAQ. The CDR3 totals 13 residues. J gave up 6 bases and V 3 bases, and 5 bases lay outside the gene matches. CDR3 DNA: TGTGCCAGCAGCTTCGGACAGGACGGCGAGCAGTACTTC. Protein sequence: CASSFGQDGEQYF.

The table lists this clone with a count of one. The gene calls are TRBV11-3 and TRBJ2-1; maybe TRBD2 (5 bases). CDR1 and CDR2 (germline): SGHNT, YENEEA. V was trimmed by 1 base and J by 0 bases, leaving 7 bases between them. This CDR3 spans 15 amino acids. As DNA, the CDR3 is TGTGCCAGCAGCTTAGGGGAGAGCTCCTACAATGAGCAGTTCTTC. Encoded protein: CASSLGESSYNEQFF.

This clone was counted once. The chain joins TRBV4-2 to TRBJ1-5, with a possible D match to TRBD1 (6 bases). V gave up 3 bases and J gave up 1 base, with 10 bases separating them. This CDR3 comprises 15 residues. Germline V gives CDR1 LGHNA, CDR2 YNFKEQ. The CDR3 loop reads CASSQGDISNQPQHF. The CDR3 DNA sequence: TGTGCCAGCAGCCAGGGGGACATCAGCAATCAGCCCCAGCATTTT.

The chain uses TRBV5-6 and TRBJ1-1; a possible D gene is TRBD1 (5 bases). V was trimmed by 0 bases and J by 0 bases, leaving 12 bases between them. This CDR3 is 16 amino acids long. Germline values: CDR1 SGHDT, CDR2 YYEEEE. The CDR3 sequence is CASSLEAEDMNTEAFF. The CDR3 bases are TGTGCCAGCAGCTTGGAAGCCGAGGACATGAACACTGAAGCTTTCTTT.

This chain uses TRBV30 with TRBJ1-2, with 7 bases fitting TRBD1. With V trimmed by 0 bases and J by 4 bases, 5 bases remained unmatched. The CDR3 consists of 14 residues. CDR1 and CDR2 (germline): GTSNPN, SVGIG (reference sequence). CDR3 in DNA: TGTGCCTGGAGTGTACTTCAGGGGGGCTATGGCTACACCTTC. This codes for CAWSVLQGGYGYTF.

V gene TRBV14 combines with J gene TRBJ1-5, with a tentative D call TRBD1 (6 bases). Trimming pared 1 base from V and 11 bases from J, leaving 12 bases between. Germline CDR1 is SGHDN and CDR2 is FVKESK. The CDR3 has 13 residues. The DNA for the CDR3 is TGTGCCAGCAGCCAAGGGATAGGGGGGGCCCAGCATTTT. It yields the protein CASSQGIGGAQHF.

The chain combines TRBV10-3 with TRBJ2-3; 10 nucleotides align to TRBD2. In germline, CDR1 is ENHRY, CDR2 SYGVKD. This CDR3 has 16 amino acids. Trimming took 5 bases from V and 1 from J; bases not matched to a gene: 6. The CDR3, as DNA: TGTGCCATCAGTACTTTAAGCGGGAGGGGCACAGATACGCAGTATTTT. It yields the protein CAISTLSGRGTDTQYF.

CDR3 in amino acids: CASSYEGLYGNTIYF. The CDR3 DNA reads as TGTGCCAGCAGTTACGAGGGTTTGTACGGAAACACCATATATTTT. The chain combines TRBV6-5 with TRBJ1-3; D unresolved. The CDR3 consists of 15 residues. In germline, CDR1 is MNHEY, CDR2 SVGAGI. The V gene lost 2 bases and the J gene lost 4 bases, with 12 bases spanning the gap.

The CDR3 coding sequence is TGTGCCAGCAGTTCTAACAGGGTTAGGAGTAACACTGAAGCTTTCTTT. Protein: CASSSNRVRSNTEAFF. This chain connects TRBV27 to TRBJ1-1, with a tentative D call TRBD1 (6 bases). Germline V gene lookup returns CDR1 MNHEY and CDR2 SMNVEV (reference sequence). Trimming took 4 bases from V and 2 from J, leaving 17 bases between them. The CDR3 has 16 amino acids.

This chain links TRBV19 with TRBJ1-5; TRBD1 aligns across 8 bases. With V trimmed by 8 bases and J by 3 bases, 9 bases remained unmatched. CDR1 and CDR2 from the germline V gene are LNHDA and SQIVND (reference sequence). The CDR3 is 15 amino acids. The CDR3 protein is CASGNPGQVNQPQHF. The CDR3 DNA reads as TGTGCCAGTGGAAACCCGGGACAGGTCAATCAGCCCCAGCATTTT. Based on the CDR3 plus reference TRBV19 and TRBJ1-5, the full variable domain is DGGITQSPKYLFRKEGQNVTLSCEQNLNHDAMYWYRQDPGQGLRLIYYSQIVNDFQKGDIAEGYSVSREKKESFPLTVTSAQKNPTAFYLCASGNPGQVNQPQHFGDGTRLSIL.

A single count supports this clone. The V and J genes are TRBV6-1 and TRBJ2-3; D not certain. Deletions cut 6 bases from V and 6 bases from J, with 10 bases between. The CDR3 consists of 12 residues. The germline V gene has CDR1 MNHNS and CDR2 SASEGT. In nucleotides, the CDR3 is TGTGCCAGCAGACATATCGGGGATACGCAGTATTTT. Protein sequence: CASRHIGDTQYF.

The J gene is TRBJ1-4, the V gene TRBV5-1; D is possibly TRBD1 (5 bases). The V end lost 0 bases, the J end lost 8 bases, and 14 bases lay between the germline ends. Germline V gene lookup returns CDR1 SGHRS and CDR2 YFSETQ. This CDR3 region has 15 residues. CDR3 DNA sequence: TGCGCCAGCAGCTTGGGTTCAGGGATTCGAGAAAAACTGTTTTTT. It yields the protein CASSLGSGIREKLFF.

The chain recombines TRBV7-8 with TRBJ2-1; the match to TRBD2 covers 7 bases. The CDR3 has 12 amino acids. J lost 15 bases, V lost 1 base, and 6 bases had no gene match. Germline V gene data show CDR1 as SGHVS and CDR2 as FQNEAQ. The CDR3: CASSLDRGDRFF. For the CDR3, the DNA is TGTGCCAGCAGCTTAGACCGGGGGGATAGGTTCTTC. Full variable domain (missing parts from reference TRBV7-8 and TRBJ2-1): GAGVSQSPRYKVAKRGQDVALRCDPISGHVSLFWYQQALGQGPEFLTYFQNEAQLDKSGLPSDRFFAERPEGSVSTLKIQRTQQEDSAVYLCASSLDRGDRFFGPGTRLTVL.

The genes are TRBV2 and TRBJ2-2; D unclear. The V end was cut by 4 bases, the J end by 3 bases, with 12 bases between. The CDR3 contains 15 residues. CDR1 SNHLY and CDR2 FYNNEI come from the germline V gene. Here the CDR3 reads CASSALYSDTGELFF. In DNA, the CDR3 is TGTGCCAGCAGTGCGCTTTATTCGGACACCGGGGAGCTGTTTTTT.